These 26 T cell receptor beta chains were all obtained from the same sample, sequenced in a study of radiotherapy plus CTLA-4 blockade in lung cancer (dated by TCRdb to about 2018). The library came from the immunoSEQ multiplex PCR assay. The immuneACCESS repertoire file appears here via TCRdb, limited to in-frame rearrangements. These files lack a portion of the clones; in checked studies, under half of the deficit traces to unresolved V genes, and the cause of the others is not known. For this sample the table gives 75,000 to 80,000 clones, of which roughly 86% were detected only once. The ten largest clones capture about 1% of the sample. The source was peripheral blood, collected from a patient treated with radiotherapy plus ipilimumab. The source of these receptors is a human donor with non-small cell lung cancer who had stable disease on radiotherapy plus ipilimumab.

The V and J genes are TRBV12-5 and TRBJ1-1; the match to TRBD1 covers 10 bases. The CDR3 contains 17 residues. Germline V lookup: CDR1 LGHNT, CDR2 FRNRAP. After removal of 8 bases from V and 5 bases from J, the junction contained 17 bases not matched to a gene. Here the CDR3 DNA reads TGTGCTAGTCGCGGGTGGACAGGGGGTAAAGGGAGTACTGAAGCTTTCTTT. Its translation: CASRGWTGGKGSTEAFF.

This clone was picked up one time. The CDR3 protein is CASSLAARPKAFF. CDR3 coding DNA: TGTGCCAGCAGCTTAGCGGCTCGGCCGAAAGCTTTCTTT. The V call is TRBV11-1, the J call TRBJ1-1; D gene uncertain. The CDR3 loop spans 13 amino acids. The V end lost 0 bases, the J end lost 9 bases, and 11 bases lay between the germline ends. The germline V gene encodes CDR1 SGHAT and CDR2 FQDESV (reference sequence).

The chain employs TRBV9 and TRBJ1-4; 9 bases fit TRBD1. CDR1 is SGDLS, CDR2 YYNGEE, per germline. Trimming cost V 0 bases and J 8 bases; bases outside gene matches: 2. The CDR3 contains 14 residues. CDR3 sequence: CASSVVGQGEKLFF. The CDR3 DNA follows: TGTGCCAGCAGCGTAGTAGGACAGGGGGAAAAACTGTTTTTT.

This clone has a single count. As DNA, the CDR3 is TGTGCCAGCAGCCCCAATATAGGCATAGAGCAGTACTTC. Its protein product is CASSPNIGIEQYF. V gene TRBV7-9 combines with J gene TRBJ2-7; D is undetermined. Trimming took off 5 bases at V and 7 bases at J, with 15 bases between the two ends. The germline CDR1 and CDR2 sequences are SEHNR and FQNEAQ (reference sequence). The CDR3 loop spans 13 amino acids.

This clone was seen only once. The chain joins TRBV27 to TRBJ1-5; TRBD1 aligns across 10 bases. V shed 4 bases and J 4 bases; nucleotides not matched to a gene: 4. This CDR3 is built from 15 residues. The germline gives CDR1 MNHEY, CDR2 SMNVEV (reference sequence). CDR3 coding DNA: TGTGCCAGCAGTTCCCGACAGGGGGCGAATCAGCCCCAGCATTTT. Translated, it gives CASSSRQGANQPQHF.

The chain couples TRBV6-5 to TRBJ2-1; D uncertain. V gave up 2 bases and J gave up 6 bases, with 14 bases separating them. The CDR3 is made up of 15 amino acids. From germline, CDR1 is MNHEY and CDR2 SVGAGI. CDR3 sequence (DNA): TGTGCCAGCAGTTACGAACAGCCCGGTCCCAATGAGCAGTTCTTC. This sequence encodes CASSYEQPGPNEQFF.

The chain is built from TRBV9 and TRBJ1-2; no reliable D call. The CDR3 runs to 12 residues. Germline lookup yields CDR1 SGDLS and CDR2 YYNGEE. Trimming left V 7 bases short and J 1 base short, with 8 bases between. CDR3 sequence (DNA): TGTGCCAGCGGCGAATTTAACTATGGCTACACCTTC. Protein sequence: CASGEFNYGYTF.

J is TRBJ2-3 and V is TRBV2; 11 nucleotides agree with TRBD1. Germline CDR1 is SNHLY and CDR2 is FYNNEI. V dropped 6 bases and J dropped 6; count of bases not matched to a gene: 5. The CDR3 runs to 14 residues. CDR3 nucleotide sequence: TGTGCCAGCAGGGGGGGACAGGGGGTTGATACGCAGTATTTT. Encoded protein: CASRGGQGVDTQYF.

V usage is TRBV15 and J usage is TRBJ1-4; D call uncertain. Trimming removed 3 bases at V and 4 bases at J, with 3 bases between. In germline, CDR1 is LNHNV, CDR2 YYDKDF (reference sequence). CDR3 length equals 12 residues. CDR3 loop: CATSSYNEKLFF. The CDR3 DNA reads as TGTGCCACCAGCAGCTATAATGAAAAACTGTTTTTT.

The J gene is TRBJ2-5, the V gene TRBV10-2, with D unresolved. V lost 4 bases and J 4 bases, leaving 13 bases between the germline ends. CDR3 length: 14 amino acids. The V gene's germline CDR1 is WSHSY and CDR2 SAAADI. CDR3 region: CASSVSGLGETQYF. As DNA, the CDR3 is TGCGCCAGCAGTGTGTCAGGCTTGGGAGAGACCCAGTACTTC.

The J gene is TRBJ1-4, the V gene TRBV28; TRBD1 agrees at 7 bases. Germline lookup yields CDR1 MDHEN and CDR2 SYDVKM. Unmatched junction bases numbered 9, after V lost 5 bases and J lost 3 bases. The CDR3 sequence is 16 residues long. Here the CDR3 DNA reads TGTGCCAGCAGTGCTGCCAGGGGGACGGCTAATGAAAAACTGTTTTTT. This gives the protein CASSAARGTANEKLFF.

This clone was observed a single time. This chain joins TRBV2 and TRBJ2-5; TRBD1 matches at 8 bases. Trimming at V came to 3 bases and at J to 5 bases, leaving 5 bases not matched to a gene. Germline V gene data show CDR1 as SNHLY and CDR2 as FYNNEI. The CDR3 runs 14 residues. The DNA of the CDR3 is TGTGCCAGCAGTGAGGACAGGGCACTGGAGACCCAGTACTTC. Translating gives CASSEDRALETQYF.

The rearrangement joins TRBV27 to TRBJ2-5; a possible D gene is TRBD1 (6 bases). The V end lost 3 bases, the J end lost 2 bases, and 10 bases lay between the germline ends. Germline assignment: CDR1 MNHEY and CDR2 SMNVEV (reference sequence). This CDR3 region has 14 residues. Here the CDR3 reads CASSFGGQQETQYF. The CDR3 DNA is TGTGCCAGCAGTTTCGGAGGACAGCAAGAGACCCAGTACTTC.

The chain has TRBV5-1 and TRBJ2-6; 8 bases are shared with TRBD2. J gave up 0 bases and V 2 bases, and 7 bases lay outside the gene matches. This CDR3 has 18 residues. Germline V CDR1 and CDR2: SGHRS, YFSETQ. CDR3 DNA sequence: TGCGCCAGCAGCTTCTTGCCGGGGGGGAGCTCTGGGGCCAACGTCCTGACTTTC. As protein: CASSFLPGGSSGANVLTF.

The rearrangement joins TRBV2 to TRBJ1-2, with D unclear. The CDR3 totals 14 residues. The germline V gene has CDR1 SNHLY and CDR2 FYNNEI. The ends were cut back, 5 bases at V and 4 bases at J, with 14 bases in the middle. The CDR3 is CASSSPLNPYGYTF. In DNA, the CDR3 is TGTGCCAGCAGTTCGCCTCTGAACCCCTATGGCTACACCTTC.

The chain carries TRBV18 and TRBJ2-2, with TRBD1 identical over 10 bases. V trimming: 3 bases; J trimming: 3 bases; junction bases outside the gene matches: 4. The CDR3 totals 16 residues. The germline gives CDR1 KGHSH, CDR2 LQKENI. CDR3 protein: CASSPRQGADTGELFF. The CDR3 bases are TGTGCCAGCTCACCGAGACAGGGGGCGGACACCGGGGAGCTGTTTTTT.

The chain links TRBV5-1 to TRBJ2-7; D gene uncertain. V lost 0 bases to trimming and J lost 9 bases, with 19 bases between them. The germline CDR1 and CDR2 sequences are SGHRS and YFSETQ. This CDR3 has 15 residues. The CDR3 nucleotides are TGCGCCAGCAGCTTGGAAATAGGGTCGACGAAGGGGCAGTACTTC. Its translation: CASSLEIGSTKGQYF.

This clone was seen a few times. The chain couples TRBV21-1 to TRBJ2-1; TRBD2 was called by the table and not checked on the DNA. TRBV21-1 is deemed a pseudogene. The length of the CDR3 is 14 residues. The CDR3 here is CASGDGAHYNEQFF. As DNA, the CDR3 is TGTGCCAGCGGCGACGGAGCCCACTACAATGAGCAGTTCTTC.

This chain uses TRBV14 with TRBJ2-7; TRBD1 is a possible D gene (6 bases). Germline values: CDR1 SGHDN, CDR2 FVKESK. The ends were cut back, 0 bases at V and 2 bases at J, with 14 bases in the middle. The CDR3 runs 16 residues. The CDR3 bases are TGTGCCAGCAGCCAAGATCCTCGGACAGCTACCTACGAGCAGTACTTC. It is translated as CASSQDPRTATYEQYF.

The CDR3 nucleotides are TGTGCCAGCAGTTTGGGGACAGACACTGAAGCTTTCTTT. This sequence encodes CASSLGTDTEAFF. The rearrangement joins TRBV28 to TRBJ1-1, with 7 bases matching TRBD1. This CDR3 has 13 residues. The germline V gene has CDR1 MDHEN and CDR2 SYDVKM. Losses at the gene ends were 3 bases for V and 3 bases for J; bases not matched to a gene: 1.

This chain connects TRBV6-1 to TRBJ1-3, with D hard to call. The CDR3 loop spans 13 amino acids. V lost 3 bases and J 4 bases, leaving 7 bases between the germline ends. Germline V CDR1 and CDR2: MNHNS, SASEGT. The CDR3 region is CASSDGQGNTIYF. CDR3 in DNA: TGTGCCAGCAGTGATGGCCAGGGAAACACCATATATTTT.

The V call is TRBV5-4, the J call TRBJ2-7; D tentatively reads TRBD1 or TRBD2 (6 bases each). The length of the CDR3 is 15 residues. With 1 base removed from V and 0 bases from J, the gap between germline ends came to 11 bases. CDR1 SGHNT and CDR2 YYREEE come from the germline V gene (reference sequence). The CDR3 protein is CASSLPGAYSYEQYF. The CDR3 region has the DNA TGTGCCAGCAGCTTGCCGGGGGCGTACTCCTACGAGCAGTACTTC.

The sample holds one count of this clone. This chain connects TRBV6-1 to TRBJ1-1; 8 bases agree with TRBD1. The CDR3 has 14 residues. CDR1 MNHNS and CDR2 SASEGT come from the germline V gene. The ends lost 5 bases at V and 4 bases at J; junction bases unmatched: 6. CDR3 coding DNA: TGTGCCAGCAGTACCGGACAGGGAGGCACTGAAGCTTTCTTT. Translation: CASSTGQGGTEAFF.

J is TRBJ2-3 and V is TRBV9; D is undetermined. Trimming shortened V by 7 bases and J by 8 bases, and 11 bases separated the two germline ends. The CDR3 totals 11 residues. The germline gives CDR1 SGDLS, CDR2 YYNGEE. This CDR3 reads CASGPIGTQYF. In nucleotides, the CDR3 is TGTGCCAGCGGCCCCATAGGTACGCAGTATTTT.

This chain uses TRBV19 with TRBJ1-2; no reliable D call. V lost 3 bases to trimming and J lost 2 bases, with 7 bases between them. The CDR3 contains 13 residues. Germline V gives CDR1 LNHDA, CDR2 SQIVND (reference sequence). The CDR3 sequence is CASSMGVNYGYTF. The DNA of the CDR3 is TGTGCCAGTAGTATGGGAGTAAACTATGGCTACACCTTC.

This sequence joins TRBV2 and TRBJ1-2, with a weak D call TRBD1 (5 bases). V gave up 3 bases and J gave up 7 bases, with 15 bases separating them. Germline values: CDR1 SNHLY, CDR2 FYNNEI. The CDR3 has 14 amino acids. The CDR3: CASSEGPQRGGYTF. In nucleotides, the CDR3 is TGTGCCAGCAGTGAGGGACCCCAGCGGGGTGGCTACACCTTC.